This T cell receptor (beta chain) was captured in a study of shared clonotypes between healthy human individuals. Study conclusions and caveats: The small donor group covered limited genetic and exposure diversity.

This clone appeared a few times. Antigen unknown. CD45RA-negative memory and CD45RA+ naive subsets were split from the CD4+ cells. Researchers divided each subset's genomic DNA evenly across several immunoSEQ plates. Measured with immunoSEQ multiplex PCR; TCRdb has only the in-frame clones, and not every one. The table shows about 1 million clones, with about three quarters occurring only once. Germline values: CDR1 SGHRS, CDR2 YFSETQ. Unmatched junction bases numbered 5, after V lost 4 bases and J lost 5 bases. This CDR3 contains 15 residues. Sequenced material: memory CD4+ T cells sorted from blood. Subset reported: CD45RA-negative fraction. This TCR was recovered from a man younger than 30 in good health. The chain recombines TRBV5-1 with TRBJ2-5; TRBD2 agrees at 13 bases. The CDR3, as DNA: TGCGCCAGCAGCCAGACTAGCGGGAGGCGTGAGACCCAGTACTTC. Protein product: CASSQTSGRRETQYF.